Only a few counts were recorded for the clone carrying this TCR beta chain. This record belongs to a study of T-cell reconstitution after alpha-beta-depleted transplantation in children. V dropped 5 bases and J dropped 10; count of bases not matched to a gene: 8. This CDR3 contains 13 residues. The germline CDR1 and CDR2 sequences are SGHTA and FQGTGA. The TCRbeta library incorporated unique molecular identifiers. Via MiXCR, TCRdb re-called the PCR reads, giving one row per CDR3 protein. The table lists about 610,000 distinct CDR3 sequences, more than 9% of them singletons, with about 4% in the top ten.

The V gene is TRBV7-3, the J gene TRBJ2-1; 7 bases line up with TRBD2. This specimen was PBMCs from the stem cell graft donor, taken from the stem cell graft. The source of this sequence is a human donor who donated a stem cell graft to a child with acute myeloid leukemia. In DNA, the CDR3 is TGTGCCAGCAGCCTTCTAGCGGAGGGAGAGCAGTTCTTC. Encoded protein: CASSLLAEGEQFF. The variable domain in full, completed from reference TRBV7-3 and TRBJ2-1, reads GAGVSQTPSNKVTEKGKYVELRCDPISGHTALYWYRQSLGQGPEFLIYFQGTGAADDSGLPNDRFFAVRPEGSVSTLKIQRTERGDSAVYLCASSLLAEGEQFFGPGTRLTVL.